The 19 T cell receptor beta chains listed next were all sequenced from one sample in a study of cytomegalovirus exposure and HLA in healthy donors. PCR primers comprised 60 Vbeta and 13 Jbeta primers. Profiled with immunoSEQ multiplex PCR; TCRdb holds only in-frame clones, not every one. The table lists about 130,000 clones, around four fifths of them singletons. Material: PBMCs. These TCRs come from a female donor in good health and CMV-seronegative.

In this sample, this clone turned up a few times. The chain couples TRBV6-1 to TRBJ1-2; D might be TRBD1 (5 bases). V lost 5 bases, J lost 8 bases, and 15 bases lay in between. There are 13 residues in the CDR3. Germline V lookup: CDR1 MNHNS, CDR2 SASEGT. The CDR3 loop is CASSRTGVHGYTF. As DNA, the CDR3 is TGTGCCAGCAGTCGGACGGGGGTACACGGCTACACCTTC.

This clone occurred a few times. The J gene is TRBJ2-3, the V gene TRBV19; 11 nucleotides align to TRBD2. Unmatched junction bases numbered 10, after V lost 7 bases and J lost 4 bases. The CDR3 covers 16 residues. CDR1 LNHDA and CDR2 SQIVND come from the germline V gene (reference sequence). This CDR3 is CASTWGLAGGADTQYF. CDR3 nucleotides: TGTGCCAGTACTTGGGGCCTAGCGGGAGGTGCAGATACGCAGTATTTT.

DNA of the CDR3: TGTGCCAGCAGTTCGACAGGGACACCTAACTATGGCTACACCTTC. This translates into CASSSTGTPNYGYTF. The chain has TRBV6-6 and TRBJ1-2, with 7 nucleotides matching TRBD1. CDR3 size: 15 residues. CDR1 and CDR2 (germline): MNHNY, SVGAGI (reference sequence). V lost 4 bases, J lost 0 bases, and 5 bases stayed unmatched.

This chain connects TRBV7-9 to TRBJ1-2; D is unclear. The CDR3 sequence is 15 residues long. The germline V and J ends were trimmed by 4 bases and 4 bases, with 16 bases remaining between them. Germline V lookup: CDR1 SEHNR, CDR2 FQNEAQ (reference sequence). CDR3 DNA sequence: TGTGCCAGCAGCTCCTTGACTGAGACTCCCTATGGCTACACCTTC. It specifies CASSSLTETPYGYTF. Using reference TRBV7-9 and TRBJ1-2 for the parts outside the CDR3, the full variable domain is DTGVSQNPRHKITKRGQNVTFRCDPISEHNRLYWYRQTLGQGPEFLTYFQNEAQLEKSRLLSDRFSAERPKGSFSTLEIQRTEQGDSAMYLCASSSLTETPYGYTFGSGTRLTVV.

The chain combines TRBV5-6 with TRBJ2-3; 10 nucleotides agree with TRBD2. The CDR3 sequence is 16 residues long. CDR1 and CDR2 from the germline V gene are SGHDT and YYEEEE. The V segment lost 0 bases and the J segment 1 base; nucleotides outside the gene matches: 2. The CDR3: CASSLELAGGTDTQYF. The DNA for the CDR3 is TGTGCCAGCAGCTTGGAGCTAGCGGGAGGCACAGATACGCAGTATTTT. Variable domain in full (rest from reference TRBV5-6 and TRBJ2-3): DAGVTQSPTHLIKTRGQQVTLRCSPKSGHDTVSWYQQALGQGPQFIFQYYEEEERQRGNFPDRFSGHQFPNYSSELNVNALLLGDSALYLCASSLELAGGTDTQYFGPGTRLTVL.

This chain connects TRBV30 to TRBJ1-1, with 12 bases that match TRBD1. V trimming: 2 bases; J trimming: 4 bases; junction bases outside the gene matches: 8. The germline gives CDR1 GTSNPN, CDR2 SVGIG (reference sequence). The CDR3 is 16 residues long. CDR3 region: CAWSTGQGAEGTEAFF. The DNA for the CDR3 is TGTGCCTGGAGTACGGGACAGGGGGCGGAAGGCACTGAAGCTTTCTTT.

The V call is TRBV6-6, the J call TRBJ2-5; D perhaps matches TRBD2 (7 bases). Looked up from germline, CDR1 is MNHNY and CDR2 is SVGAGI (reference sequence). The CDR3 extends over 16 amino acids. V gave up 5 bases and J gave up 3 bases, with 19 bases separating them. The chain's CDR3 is CASSPGWGGYEETQYF. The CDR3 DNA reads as TGTGCCAGCAGTCCTGGATGGGGGGGCTACGAAGAGACCCAGTACTTC.

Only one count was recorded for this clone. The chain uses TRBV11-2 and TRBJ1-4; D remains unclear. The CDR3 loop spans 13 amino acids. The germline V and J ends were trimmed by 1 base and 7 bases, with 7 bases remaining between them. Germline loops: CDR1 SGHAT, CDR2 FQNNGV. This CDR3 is CASSLAGAEKLFF. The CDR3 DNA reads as TGTGCCAGCAGCTTAGCAGGCGCTGAAAAACTGTTTTTT. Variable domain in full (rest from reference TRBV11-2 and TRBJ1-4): EAGVAQSPRYKIIEKRQSVAFWCNPISGHATLYWYQQILGQGPKLLIQFQNNGVVDDSQLPKDRFSAERLKGVDSTLKIQPAKLEDSAVYLCASSLAGAEKLFFGSGTQLSVL.

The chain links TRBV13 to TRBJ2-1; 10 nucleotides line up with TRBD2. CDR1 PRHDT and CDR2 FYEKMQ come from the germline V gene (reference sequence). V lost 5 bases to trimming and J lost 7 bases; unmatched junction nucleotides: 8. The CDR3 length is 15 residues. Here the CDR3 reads CASSLTSGAWNEQFF. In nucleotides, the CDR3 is TGTGCCAGCAGCCTCACTAGCGGGGCATGGAATGAGCAGTTCTTC.

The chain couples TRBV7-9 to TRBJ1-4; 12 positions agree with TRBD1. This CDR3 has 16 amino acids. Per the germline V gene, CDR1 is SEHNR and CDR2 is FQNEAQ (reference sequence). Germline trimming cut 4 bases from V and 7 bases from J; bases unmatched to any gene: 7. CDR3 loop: CASSSGQGAIGEKLFF. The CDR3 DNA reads TGTGCCAGCAGCTCGGGACAGGGGGCGATAGGTGAAAAACTGTTTTTT.

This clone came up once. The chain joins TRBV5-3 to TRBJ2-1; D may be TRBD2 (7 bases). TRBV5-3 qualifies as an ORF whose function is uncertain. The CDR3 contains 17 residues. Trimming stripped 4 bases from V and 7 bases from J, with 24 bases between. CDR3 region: CARSGGGAGVPRNEQFF. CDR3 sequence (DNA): TGTGCCAGAAGCGGGGGCGGGGCGGGAGTCCCTCGGAATGAGCAGTTCTTC.

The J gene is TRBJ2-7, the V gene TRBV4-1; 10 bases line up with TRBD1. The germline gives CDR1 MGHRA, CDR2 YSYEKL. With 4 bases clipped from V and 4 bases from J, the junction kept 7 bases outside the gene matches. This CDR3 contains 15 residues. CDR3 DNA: TGCGCCAGCAGCCCCGGGACAGGGGTTTCGTACGAGCAGTACTTC. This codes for CASSPGTGVSYEQYF.

CDR3 DNA: TGTGCCTGGAGTTCGGGTGCAGGGGCGGCCACCGGGGAGCTGTTTTTT. Protein product: CAWSSGAGAATGELFF. This rearrangement joins TRBV30 to TRBJ2-2; a possible D gene is TRBD1 (6 bases). Germline V CDR1 and CDR2: GTSNPN, SVGIG (reference sequence). Between the trimmed V and J ends, which lost 2 bases and 4 bases, there was a span of 17 bases. The CDR3 runs 16 residues.

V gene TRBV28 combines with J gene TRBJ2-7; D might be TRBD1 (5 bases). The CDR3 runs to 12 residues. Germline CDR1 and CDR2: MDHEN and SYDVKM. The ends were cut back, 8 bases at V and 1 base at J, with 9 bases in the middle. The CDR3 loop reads CASGAGSYEQYF. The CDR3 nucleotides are TGTGCCAGCGGGGCCGGGTCCTACGAGCAGTACTTC. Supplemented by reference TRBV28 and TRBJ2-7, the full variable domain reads DVKVTQSSRYLVKRTGEKVFLECVQDMDHENMFWYRQDPGLGLRLIYFSYDVKMKEKGDIPEGYSVSREKKERFSLILESASTNQTSMYLCASGAGSYEQYFGPGTRLTVT.

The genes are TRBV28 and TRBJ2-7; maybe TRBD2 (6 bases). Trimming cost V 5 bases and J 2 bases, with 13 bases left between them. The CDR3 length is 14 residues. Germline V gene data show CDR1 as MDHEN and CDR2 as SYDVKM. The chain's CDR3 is CASSTGDGTYEQYF. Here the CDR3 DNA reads TGTGCCAGCAGTACGGGGGACGGGACCTACGAGCAGTACTTC.

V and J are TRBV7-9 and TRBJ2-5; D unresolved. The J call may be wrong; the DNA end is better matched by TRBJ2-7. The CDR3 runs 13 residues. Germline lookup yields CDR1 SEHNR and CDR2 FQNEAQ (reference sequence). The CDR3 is CASSASASHEQYF. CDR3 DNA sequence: TGTGCCAGCAGCGCCTCAGCGTCCCACGAGCAGTACTTC.

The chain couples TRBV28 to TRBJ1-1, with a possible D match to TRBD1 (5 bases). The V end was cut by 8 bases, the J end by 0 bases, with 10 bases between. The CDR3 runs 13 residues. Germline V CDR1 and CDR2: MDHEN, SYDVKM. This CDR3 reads CASLLGLNTEAFF. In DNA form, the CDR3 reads TGTGCCAGCCTCCTGGGGCTGAACACTGAAGCTTTCTTT.

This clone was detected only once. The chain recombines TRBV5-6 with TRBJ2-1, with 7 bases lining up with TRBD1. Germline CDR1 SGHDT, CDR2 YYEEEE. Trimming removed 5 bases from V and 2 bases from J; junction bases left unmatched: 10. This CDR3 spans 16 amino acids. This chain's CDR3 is CASRKRQGGPYNEQFF. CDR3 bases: TGTGCCAGCAGAAAGAGACAGGGCGGACCCTACAATGAGCAGTTCTTC.

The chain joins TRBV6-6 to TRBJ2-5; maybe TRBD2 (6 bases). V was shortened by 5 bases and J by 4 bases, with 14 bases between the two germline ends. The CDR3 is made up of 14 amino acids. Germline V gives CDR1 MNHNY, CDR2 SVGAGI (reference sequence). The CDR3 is CASSQRVGAETQYF. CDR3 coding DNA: TGTGCCAGCAGTCAGCGGGTAGGAGCAGAGACCCAGTACTTC.